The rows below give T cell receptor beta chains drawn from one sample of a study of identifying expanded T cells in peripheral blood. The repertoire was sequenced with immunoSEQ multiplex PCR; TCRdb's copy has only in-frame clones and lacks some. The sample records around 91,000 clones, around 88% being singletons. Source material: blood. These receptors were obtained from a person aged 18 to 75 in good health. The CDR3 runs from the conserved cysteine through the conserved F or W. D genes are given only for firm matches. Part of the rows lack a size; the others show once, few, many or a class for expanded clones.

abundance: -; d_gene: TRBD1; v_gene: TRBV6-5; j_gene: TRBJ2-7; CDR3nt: TGTGCCAGCAGTTACTCTAGGGGGCGGAACGAGCAGTACTTC; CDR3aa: CASSYSRGRNEQYF
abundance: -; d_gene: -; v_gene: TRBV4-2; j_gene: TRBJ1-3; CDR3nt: TGTGCCAGCAGCCCACAGGGCTATCGCGCCTCCTCTGGAAACACCATATATTTT; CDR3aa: CASSPQGYRASSGNTIYF
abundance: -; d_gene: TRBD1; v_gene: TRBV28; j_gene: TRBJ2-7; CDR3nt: TGTGCCAGCAGCCTCCTCGACAGGGCTCCCTACGAGCAGTACTTC; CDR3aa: CASSLLDRAPYEQYF
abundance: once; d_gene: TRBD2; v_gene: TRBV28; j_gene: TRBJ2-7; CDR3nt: TGTGCCAGCAGTTCGCCGGGACTAGCGGCTCAGGACGAGCAGTACTTC; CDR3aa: CASSSPGLAAQDEQYF
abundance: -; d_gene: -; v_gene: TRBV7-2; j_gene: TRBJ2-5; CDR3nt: TGTGCCAGCAGCGTGATTTCTGGGGCGCGGGAGACCCAGTACTTC; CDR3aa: CASSVISGARETQYF
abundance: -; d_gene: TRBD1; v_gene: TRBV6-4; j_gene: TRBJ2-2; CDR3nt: TGTGCCAGCAGTGAAACAGGGGAAGCCGGGGAGCTGTTTTTT; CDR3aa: CASSETGEAGELFF
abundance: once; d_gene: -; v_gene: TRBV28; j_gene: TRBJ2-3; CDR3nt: TGTGCCAGCAGTGGGTCGAGTAGCGGTTCACCACGGGGGCAGTATTTT; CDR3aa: CASSGSSSGSPRGQYF
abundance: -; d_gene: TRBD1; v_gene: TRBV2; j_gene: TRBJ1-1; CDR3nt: TGTGCCAGCAGCTCTGACAGGGACACTGAAGCTTTCTTT; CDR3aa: CASSSDRDTEAFF
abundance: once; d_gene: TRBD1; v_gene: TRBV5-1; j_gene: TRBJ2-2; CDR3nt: TGCGCCAGCAGCTTGAATACAGGGGGCCTCGGGGAGCTGTTTTTT; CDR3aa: CASSLNTGGLGELFF
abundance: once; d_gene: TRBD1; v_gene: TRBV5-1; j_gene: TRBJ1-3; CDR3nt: TGCGCCAGCAGCCCACAGGGGACCTCTGGAAACACCATATATTTT; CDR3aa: CASSPQGTSGNTIYF
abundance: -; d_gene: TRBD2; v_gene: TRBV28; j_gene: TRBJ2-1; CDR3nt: TGTGCCAGCAGAACAGCCGGGACTAGCGGGATCAATGAGCAGTTCTTC; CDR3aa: CASRTAGTSGINEQFF
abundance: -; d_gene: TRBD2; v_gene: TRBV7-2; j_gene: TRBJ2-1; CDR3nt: TGTGCCAGCAGCCCTACTAGCGGGTTGTACAATGAGCAGTTCTTC; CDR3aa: CASSPTSGLYNEQFF
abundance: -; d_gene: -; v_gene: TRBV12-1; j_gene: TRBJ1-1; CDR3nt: TGTGCCAGCAGCTTTCCTGAGGGGACTTTACCTGAAGCTTTCTTT; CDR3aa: CASSFPEGTLPEAFF